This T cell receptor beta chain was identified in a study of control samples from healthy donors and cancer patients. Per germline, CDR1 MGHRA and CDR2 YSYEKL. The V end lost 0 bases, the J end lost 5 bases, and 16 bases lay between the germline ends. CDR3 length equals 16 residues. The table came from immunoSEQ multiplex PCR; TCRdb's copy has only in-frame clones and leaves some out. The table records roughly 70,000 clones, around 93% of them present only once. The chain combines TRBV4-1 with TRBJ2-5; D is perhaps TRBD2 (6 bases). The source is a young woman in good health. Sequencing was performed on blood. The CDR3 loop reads CASSQETSGRWETQYF. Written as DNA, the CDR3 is TGCGCCAGCAGCCAAGAAACGTCGGGGAGGTGGGAGACCCAGTACTTC.